This is a list of T cell receptor beta chains from one sample in a study of sequential checkpoint blockade in melanoma. Repertoires were generated with immunoSEQ multiplex PCR, while TCRdb's copy carries only in-frame clones and drops some. Of 9,500 to 15,000 clones in the sample, 26% were seen once. The specimen was tumor tissue (inferred from file names), collected from a patient given nivolumab and ipilimumab in sequence. The receptors here all came from a human donor with melanoma. The CDR3 runs from the conserved cysteine through the conserved F or W. Fields, in order: J gene, V gene, clone size, D gene, CDR3 DNA, CDR3 protein. A D gene is named only where the DNA matches it firmly. Clone size is given for some rows only: seen once, a few or many times, or a class if the clone is expanded.

j_call: TRBJ2-5
v_call: TRBV18
clone_size: -
d_call: -
cdr3_nt: TGTGCCAGCTCATCCAGGGCGCGAGAGACCCAGTACTTC
cdr3_aa: CASSSRARETQYF

j_call: TRBJ1-3
v_call: TRBV5-1
clone_size: -
d_call: -
cdr3_nt: TGCGCCAGCAGCCCACGGACCACGGGAAACACCATATATTTT
cdr3_aa: CASSPRTTGNTIYF

j_call: TRBJ1-5
v_call: TRBV10-2
clone_size: -
d_call: -
cdr3_nt: TGCGCCAGCAGTTACTCGGGCCCCCCTCAGCCCCAGCATTTT
cdr3_aa: CASSYSGPPQPQHF

j_call: TRBJ2-1
v_call: TRBV9
clone_size: few
d_call: -
cdr3_nt: TGTGCCAGCAGTGTTCAGGGGCCTTCCAATGAGCAGTTCTTC
cdr3_aa: CASSVQGPSNEQFF

j_call: TRBJ2-3
v_call: TRBV6-7
clone_size: -
d_call: -
cdr3_nt: TGTGCCAGCAGTGCGCAAGATACGCAGTATTTT
cdr3_aa: CASSAQDTQYF

j_call: TRBJ1-4
v_call: TRBV15
clone_size: -
d_call: -
cdr3_nt: TGTGCCACCAGCATTGGCCCGGGGGCGCTGGCTAAACTGTTTTTT
cdr3_aa: CATSIGPGALAKLFF

j_call: TRBJ2-1
v_call: TRBV9
clone_size: few
d_call: -
cdr3_nt: TGTGCCAGCAGCAAGGGACCGGGTGAGCAGTTCTTC
cdr3_aa: CASSKGPGEQFF

j_call: TRBJ2-5
v_call: TRBV4-1
clone_size: few
d_call: -
cdr3_nt: TGCGCCAGCAGCCAAGGGTGGCCGGGACCCCCAACAGAGACCCAGTACTTC
cdr3_aa: CASSQGWPGPPTETQYF

j_call: TRBJ2-3
v_call: TRBV28
clone_size: -
d_call: -
cdr3_nt: TGTGCCAGCAGTTTACTAGGGGACCTGCTCACAGATACGCAGTATTTT
cdr3_aa: CASSLLGDLLTDTQYF

j_call: TRBJ2-3
v_call: TRBV18
clone_size: few
d_call: -
cdr3_nt: TGTGCCAGCTCACCCTCATGGGGCTTCTACACAGATACGCAGTATTTT
cdr3_aa: CASSPSWGFYTDTQYF

j_call: TRBJ2-2
v_call: TRBV11-3
clone_size: few
d_call: TRBD2
cdr3_nt: TGTGCCAGCAGCCCTAGCGGGGGCTTCACCGGGGAGCTGTTTTTT
cdr3_aa: CASSPSGGFTGELFF

j_call: TRBJ1-1
v_call: TRBV5-1
clone_size: -
d_call: -
cdr3_nt: TGCGCCAGCAGCTTGGAAGCGGGGCTGAAAACTGAAGCTTTCTTT
cdr3_aa: CASSLEAGLKTEAFF

j_call: TRBJ1-2
v_call: TRBV13
clone_size: many
d_call: TRBD1
cdr3_nt: TGTGCCAGCACCTTAGGGACAGGGTCTCCTTTAACCTTC
cdr3_aa: CASTLGTGSPLTF

j_call: TRBJ2-7
v_call: TRBV10-2
clone_size: -
d_call: -
cdr3_nt: TGCGCCAGCAGTGAGTCGCTCGGTCTTCTCTCGTACGAGCAGTACTTC
cdr3_aa: CASSESLGLLSYEQYF

j_call: TRBJ2-5
v_call: TRBV28
clone_size: -
d_call: TRBD1
cdr3_nt: TGTGCCAGCAGTTTATCCGGGACAGGCCAAGAGACCCAGTACTTC
cdr3_aa: CASSLSGTGQETQYF

j_call: TRBJ2-1
v_call: TRBV6-8
clone_size: -
d_call: TRBD2
cdr3_nt: TGTGCCAGCACCTTAGCGGGGGGGCTGGGCAATGAGCAGTTCTTC
cdr3_aa: CASTLAGGLGNEQFF

j_call: TRBJ2-3
v_call: TRBV6-8
clone_size: few
d_call: -
cdr3_nt: TGTGCCAGCAGTCAAGGGCGGAGCGGCACAGATACGCAGTATTTT
cdr3_aa: CASSQGRSGTDTQYF

j_call: TRBJ1-1
v_call: TRBV6-8
clone_size: few
d_call: TRBD1
cdr3_nt: TGTGCCAGCAGTTACGCAGGGACAGGGTCTTTTGAAGCTTTCTTT
cdr3_aa: CASSYAGTGSFEAFF

j_call: TRBJ1-2
v_call: TRBV5-1
clone_size: -
d_call: TRBD1
cdr3_nt: TGCGCCAGCAGCCCAGCTGTGGGGCCCGACAGGGAGACCTATGGCTACACCTTC
cdr3_aa: CASSPAVGPDRETYGYTF

j_call: TRBJ2-3
v_call: TRBV7-4
clone_size: -
d_call: TRBD2
cdr3_nt: TGTGCCAGCAGTCGGACTAGCGGGGATACGCAGTATTTT
cdr3_aa: CASSRTSGDTQYF

j_call: TRBJ2-7
v_call: TRBV9
clone_size: -
d_call: -
cdr3_nt: TGTGCCAGCAGCGTAGCTACAGGGGAGGGCTACGAGCAGTACTTC
cdr3_aa: CASSVATGEGYEQYF

j_call: TRBJ1-3
v_call: TRBV6-8
clone_size: many
d_call: -
cdr3_nt: TGTGCCAGCAGTTACGTTGGCACTGGAAACACCATATATTTT
cdr3_aa: CASSYVGTGNTIYF

j_call: TRBJ1-3
v_call: TRBV7-5
clone_size: -
d_call: -
cdr3_nt: TGTGCCAGCAGCCCCCCCTTTGGCAGGCTAGGAAACACCATATATTTT
cdr3_aa: CASSPPFGRLGNTIYF

j_call: TRBJ1-6
v_call: TRBV6-8
clone_size: few
d_call: -
cdr3_nt: TGTGCCACACAGATGATAGCTAATTCACCCCTCCACTTT
cdr3_aa: CATQMIANSPLHF

j_call: TRBJ1-2
v_call: TRBV28
clone_size: few
d_call: TRBD1
cdr3_nt: TGTGCCAGCAGTTTCTCCTGGACAGGGAGTGATGGCTACACCTTC
cdr3_aa: CASSFSWTGSDGYTF

j_call: TRBJ1-5
v_call: TRBV28
clone_size: -
d_call: TRBD1
cdr3_nt: TGTGCCAGCTTGACAGGGGGTAGTCAGCCCCAGCATTTT
cdr3_aa: CASLTGGSQPQHF

j_call: TRBJ2-5
v_call: TRBV11-3
clone_size: many
d_call: -
cdr3_nt: TGTGCCAGCAGCTTGAGGGGCGCAGGAAGACGCCAAGAGACCCAGTACTTC
cdr3_aa: CASSLRGAGRRQETQYF

j_call: TRBJ1-6
v_call: TRBV10-3
clone_size: -
d_call: -
cdr3_nt: TGTGCCATCAGTGCCTCCAGGGGTTCACCCCTCCACTTT
cdr3_aa: CAISASRGSPLHF

j_call: TRBJ2-1
v_call: TRBV9
clone_size: few
d_call: TRBD2
cdr3_nt: TGTGCCAGCAGCGTAGTAGCGGGGGATTACAATGAGCAGTTCTTC
cdr3_aa: CASSVVAGDYNEQFF

j_call: TRBJ1-2
v_call: TRBV6-8
clone_size: -
d_call: -
cdr3_nt: TGTGCCAGCAGTGCCCAACAAGGTGACTATGGCTACACCTTC
cdr3_aa: CASSAQQGDYGYTF

j_call: TRBJ1-5
v_call: TRBV6-4
clone_size: -
d_call: -
cdr3_nt: TGTGCCATCAGTTCCGACAGCTCCAATCAGCCCCAGCATTTT
cdr3_aa: CAISSDSSNQPQHF

j_call: TRBJ2-4
v_call: TRBV19
clone_size: -
d_call: TRBD1
cdr3_nt: TGTGCCAGTAGTATGGGACAGGCCCTAAACATTCAGTACTTC
cdr3_aa: CASSMGQALNIQYF

j_call: TRBJ2-1
v_call: TRBV6-8
clone_size: few
d_call: -
cdr3_nt: TGTGCCAGCAGTTACTCGACCTGGAATGAGCAGTTCTTC
cdr3_aa: CASSYSTWNEQFF